The rows below give T cell receptor beta chains drawn from one sample of a study of T cell responses to AZD1222 COVID-19 vaccine. Assay used: immunoSEQ multiplex PCR; TCRdb lists only in-frame clones, some missing. The sample lists tens of thousands of clones, nearly 85% occurring once. The specimen comprised peripheral blood, sampled on day 0 of AZD1222 vaccination. The receptors were sampled from an adult in good health. Both conserved end residues are part of each CDR3.

>TRBV28
CASSLIGSSPLHF
>TRBV28
CASSLGSLIWRERHEQYF
>TRBV10-1
CASSRQGSYGYTF
>TRBV28
CASSYEGVREQYF
>TRBV2
CASSGVGDYEQYF
>TRBV6-5
CASSPRDLVGTEAFF
>TRBV11-1
CASSLAGRENEEQFF
>TRBV28
CASSLTANEQYF
>TRBV7-2
CASTPDSTPGNTIYF
>TRBV5-1
CASSPDRLYNEQFF
>TRBV4-3
CASSQEGGISGEQFF
>TRBV2
CASGGAISGNTIYF
>TRBV7-9
CASSPETSTEQYF
>TRBV11-2
CASSLLGGDRRNQPQHF